This T cell receptor (beta chain) was captured by sequencing in a study of blood T cell dynamics during melanoma immunotherapy. Study in general: Patients with metastatic melanoma got pembrolizumab or nivolumab-ipilimumab as first-line care.

The table came from immunoSEQ multiplex PCR; TCRdb's copy has only in-frame clones and leaves some out. The sample lists 11,000 or so clones, 83% occurring once. Sample time point: pre-treatment baseline. Germline values: CDR1 SGHAT, CDR2 FQDESV (reference sequence). V shed 5 bases, J shed 7 bases, and the junction held 7 bases outside the gene matches. This CDR3 region has 13 residues. The material sequenced was blood, taken from a patient treated with checkpoint blockade. The chain has TRBV11-1 and TRBJ1-1; 7 bases match TRBD1. The clonotype was recovered from a human donor with melanoma. CDR3 DNA: TGTGCCAGCAGCACGACAGGGTATGGTGAAGCTTTCTTT. Protein: CASSTTGYGEAFF.